The clone carrying this T cell receptor (beta chain) was recorded a few times. The antigen is unknown. The sample belongs to a study of post-analysis software for immune sequencing data. Unique molecular identifiers featured in each of the TCR beta cDNA libraries. TCRdb reprocessed the PCR reads via MiXCR and lists one record per CDR3 protein. The table has some 800,000 distinct CDR3 sequences, about 43% seen once. CDR1 is DFQATT, CDR2 SNEGSKA, per germline (reference sequence). Trimming at V came to 4 bases and at J to 5 bases, leaving 1 base not matched to a gene. The CDR3 sequence is 13 residues long. Broader study findings: Patients showed TRBV5-6, TRBV5-1 and TRBV20-1 among a few TRBV segments more frequent than in controls. Among multiple sclerosis patients, normalized Chao1 diversity was significantly below that of controls.

The chain is built from TRBV20-1 and TRBJ2-3; TRBD2 aligns across 12 bases. The TCR was taken from a girl aged 5-17 years with multiple sclerosis. The sequenced sample was blood. The CDR3 DNA reads as TGCAGTGCTAAGGGACTAGCGGGAGATACGCAGTATTTT. Translation: CSAKGLAGDTQYF.